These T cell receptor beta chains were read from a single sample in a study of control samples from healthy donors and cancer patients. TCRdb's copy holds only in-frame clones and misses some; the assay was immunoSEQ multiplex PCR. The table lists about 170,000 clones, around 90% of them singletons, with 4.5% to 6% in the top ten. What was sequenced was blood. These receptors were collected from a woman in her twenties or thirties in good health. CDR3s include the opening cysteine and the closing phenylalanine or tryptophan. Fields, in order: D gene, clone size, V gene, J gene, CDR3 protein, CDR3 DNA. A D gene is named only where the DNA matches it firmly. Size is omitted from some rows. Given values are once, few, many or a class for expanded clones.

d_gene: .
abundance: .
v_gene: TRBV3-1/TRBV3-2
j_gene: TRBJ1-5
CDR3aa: CASSQGRAPQHF
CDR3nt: TGTGCCAGCAGCCAAGGAAGAGCACCCCAGCATTTT

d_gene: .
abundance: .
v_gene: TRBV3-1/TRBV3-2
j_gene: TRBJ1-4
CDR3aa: CASSRTTEKLFF
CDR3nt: TGTGCCAGCAGCCGGACGACCGAAAAACTGTTTTTT

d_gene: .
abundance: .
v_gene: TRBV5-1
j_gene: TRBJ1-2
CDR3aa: CASSSARGTIYGYTF
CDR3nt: TGCGCCAGCAGCTCCGCTAGGGGGACTATCTATGGCTACACCTTC

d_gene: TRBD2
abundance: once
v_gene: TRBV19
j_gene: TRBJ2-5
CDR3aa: CASSTRTSGGYQETQYF
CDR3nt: TGTGCCAGTAGTACACGGACTAGCGGGGGATACCAAGAGACCCAGTACTTC

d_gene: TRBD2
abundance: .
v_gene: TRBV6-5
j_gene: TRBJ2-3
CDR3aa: CASNRAGGVADTQYF
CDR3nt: TGTGCCAGCAACCGAGCGGGGGGGGTAGCAGATACGCAGTATTTT

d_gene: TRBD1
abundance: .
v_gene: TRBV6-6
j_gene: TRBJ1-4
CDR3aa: CASSYRDRLNEKLFF
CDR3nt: TGTGCCAGCAGTTACCGGGACAGGCTAAATGAAAAACTGTTTTTT

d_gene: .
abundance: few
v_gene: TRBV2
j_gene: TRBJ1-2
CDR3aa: CATWGGRVDYGYTF
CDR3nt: TGTGCCACCTGGGGGGGAAGGGTGGACTATGGCTACACCTTC

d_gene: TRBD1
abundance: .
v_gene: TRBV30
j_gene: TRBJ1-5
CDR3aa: CAWGGQGNQPQHF
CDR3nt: TGTGCCTGGGGGGGACAGGGGAATCAGCCCCAGCATTTT

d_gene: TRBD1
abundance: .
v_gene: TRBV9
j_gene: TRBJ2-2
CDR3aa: CASSPRDRGYTGELFF
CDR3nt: TGTGCCAGCAGCCCCCGGGACAGGGGCTACACCGGGGAGCTGTTTTTT

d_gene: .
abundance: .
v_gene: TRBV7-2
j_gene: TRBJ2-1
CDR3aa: CASSFVGNEQFF
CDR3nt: TGTGCCAGCAGCTTTGTTGGGAATGAGCAGTTCTTC

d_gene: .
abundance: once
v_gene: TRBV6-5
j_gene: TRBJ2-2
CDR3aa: CASSLGGNTGELFF
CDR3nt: TGTGCCAGCAGCCTGGGGGGGAACACCGGGGAGCTGTTTTTT

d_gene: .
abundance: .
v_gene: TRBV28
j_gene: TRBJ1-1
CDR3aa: CASKKLEGIRAEAFF
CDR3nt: TGTGCCAGTAAAAAACTGGAGGGGATTCGGGCTGAAGCTTTCTTT

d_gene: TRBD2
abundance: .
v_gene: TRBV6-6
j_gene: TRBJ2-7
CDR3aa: CASGDLAGDYEQYF
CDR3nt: TGTGCCAGCGGAGACCTAGCGGGGGACTACGAGCAGTACTTC

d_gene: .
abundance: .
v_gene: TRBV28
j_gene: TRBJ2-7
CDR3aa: CASTTGLVGGEQYF
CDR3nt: TGTGCCAGCACCACAGGGTTGGTGGGGGGCGAGCAGTACTTC

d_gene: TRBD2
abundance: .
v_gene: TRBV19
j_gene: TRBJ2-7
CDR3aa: CASSIQRGAYEQYF
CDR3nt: TGTGCCAGTAGTATCCAGCGGGGGGCCTACGAGCAGTACTTC

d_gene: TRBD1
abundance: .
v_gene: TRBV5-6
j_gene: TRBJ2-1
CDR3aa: CASRRDSNNEQFF
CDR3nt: TGTGCCAGCAGACGGGACAGTAACAATGAGCAGTTCTTC

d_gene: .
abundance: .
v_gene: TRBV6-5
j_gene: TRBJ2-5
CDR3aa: CASTLGSLMETQYF
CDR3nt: TGTGCCAGCACGCTAGGGTCCCTTATGGAGACCCAGTACTTC

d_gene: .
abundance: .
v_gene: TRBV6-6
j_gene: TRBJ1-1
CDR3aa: CASTPRRDTEAFF
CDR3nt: TGTGCCAGCACGCCCCGGAGGGACACTGAAGCTTTCTTT

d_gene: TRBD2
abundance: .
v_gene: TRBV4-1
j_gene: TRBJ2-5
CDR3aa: CASSQRWLAGGFGETQYF
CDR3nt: TGCGCCAGCAGCCAAAGGTGGCTAGCGGGGGGCTTCGGGGAGACCCAGTACTTC

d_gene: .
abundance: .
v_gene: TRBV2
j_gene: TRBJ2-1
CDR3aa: CASMRWGDRNNEQFF
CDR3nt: TGTGCCAGCATGCGTTGGGGGGATAGGAACAATGAGCAGTTCTTC

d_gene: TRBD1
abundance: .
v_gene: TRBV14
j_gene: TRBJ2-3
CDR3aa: CASSPRDRGIDTQYF
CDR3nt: TGTGCCAGCAGCCCCCGGGACAGGGGGATAGATACGCAGTATTTT

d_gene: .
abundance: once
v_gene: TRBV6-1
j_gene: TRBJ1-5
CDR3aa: CASSESSNQPQHF
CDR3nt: TGTGCCAGCAGTGAGAGTAGCAATCAGCCCCAGCATTTT

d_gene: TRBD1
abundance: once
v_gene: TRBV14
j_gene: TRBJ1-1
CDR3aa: CASSPHRGSEAFF
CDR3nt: TGTGCCAGCAGCCCCCACAGGGGTTCTGAAGCTTTCTTT

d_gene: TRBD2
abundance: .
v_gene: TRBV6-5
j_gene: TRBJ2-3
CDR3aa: CASRERGVSTDTQYF
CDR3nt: TGTGCCAGCAGGGAGCGGGGGGTTAGCACAGATACGCAGTATTTT

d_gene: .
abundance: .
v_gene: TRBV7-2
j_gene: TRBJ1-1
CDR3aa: CASSFLVGNTEAFF
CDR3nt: TGTGCCAGCAGCTTCTTAGTTGGGAACACTGAAGCTTTCTTT

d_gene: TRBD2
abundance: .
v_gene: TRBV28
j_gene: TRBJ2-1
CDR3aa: CASSLALLAGRVNEQLF
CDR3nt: TGTGCCAGCAGTTTGGCGTTACTAGCGGGCAGGGTCAATGAGCAGCTCTTC

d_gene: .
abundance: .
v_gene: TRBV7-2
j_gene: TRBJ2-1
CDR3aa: CASSLEGGPYNEQFF
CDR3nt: TGTGCCAGCAGCTTAGAAGGCGGGCCCTACAATGAGCAGTTCTTC

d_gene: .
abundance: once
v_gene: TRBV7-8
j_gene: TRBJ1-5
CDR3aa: CASSLGGVGNQPQHF
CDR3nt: TGTGCCAGCAGCTTAGGGGGAGTGGGGAATCAGCCCCAGCATTTT

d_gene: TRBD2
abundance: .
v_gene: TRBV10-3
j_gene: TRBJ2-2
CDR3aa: CASGRVGDDTGELFF
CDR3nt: TGTGCCTCGGGGAGGGTAGGGGACGACACCGGGGAGCTGTTTTTT

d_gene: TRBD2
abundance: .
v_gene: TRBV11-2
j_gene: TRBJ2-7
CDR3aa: CATSGSSYEQYF
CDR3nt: TGTGCCACCAGCGGGAGTTCCTACGAGCAGTACTTC

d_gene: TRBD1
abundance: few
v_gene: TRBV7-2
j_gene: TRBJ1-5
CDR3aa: CASSLGPGGNQPQHF
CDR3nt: TGTGCCAGCAGCTTAGGGCCAGGGGGGAATCAGCCCCAGCATTTT

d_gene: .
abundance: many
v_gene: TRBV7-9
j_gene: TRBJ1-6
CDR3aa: CASSLPGVNSPLHF
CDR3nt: TGTGCCAGCAGCTTACCAGGGGTGAATTCACCCCTCCACTTT

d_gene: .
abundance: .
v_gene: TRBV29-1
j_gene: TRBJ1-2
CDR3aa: CSVATEVYGYTF
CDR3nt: TGCAGCGTCGCGACAGAAGTCTATGGCTACACCTTC

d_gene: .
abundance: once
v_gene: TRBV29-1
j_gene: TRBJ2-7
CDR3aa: CSVEEVAVHEQYF
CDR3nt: TGCAGCGTTGAAGAGGTGGCCGTCCACGAGCAGTACTTC

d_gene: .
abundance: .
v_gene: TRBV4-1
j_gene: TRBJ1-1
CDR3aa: CASSQVRESTEAFF
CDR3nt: TGCGCCAGCAGCCAAGTCAGGGAGTCCACTGAAGCTTTCTTT

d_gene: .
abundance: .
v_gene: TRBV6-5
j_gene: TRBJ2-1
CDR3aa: CASRQGGAHNEQFF
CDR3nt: TGTGCCAGCAGACAAGGGGGGGCCCACAATGAGCAGTTCTTC

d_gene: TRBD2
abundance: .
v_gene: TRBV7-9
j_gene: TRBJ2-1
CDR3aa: CASSLVGGRDVEQFF
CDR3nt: TGTGCCAGCAGCTTAGTCGGCGGGAGGGATGTTGAGCAGTTCTTC

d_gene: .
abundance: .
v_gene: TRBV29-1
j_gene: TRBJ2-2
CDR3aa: CSGGDRVSIGGELFF
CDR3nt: TGCAGCGGGGGGGACAGAGTCTCCATCGGCGGGGAGCTGTTTTTT

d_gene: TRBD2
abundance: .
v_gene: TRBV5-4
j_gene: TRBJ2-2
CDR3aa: CASSLAGGTTGELFF
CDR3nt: TGTGCCAGCAGCTTGGCCGGGGGGACCACCGGGGAGCTGTTTTTT

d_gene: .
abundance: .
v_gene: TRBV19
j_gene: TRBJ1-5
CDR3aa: CASSIARGGQPQHF
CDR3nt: TGTGCCAGTAGTATTGCGAGGGGAGGTCAGCCCCAGCATTTT

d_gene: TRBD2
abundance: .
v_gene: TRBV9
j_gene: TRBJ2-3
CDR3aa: CASSGSGYSTDTQYF
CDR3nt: TGTGCCAGCAGCGGTAGCGGGTACAGCACAGATACGCAGTATTTT

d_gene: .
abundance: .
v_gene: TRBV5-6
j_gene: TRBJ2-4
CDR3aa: CASSLGPNIQYF
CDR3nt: TGTGCCAGCAGCTTGGGTCCAAACATTCAGTACTTC

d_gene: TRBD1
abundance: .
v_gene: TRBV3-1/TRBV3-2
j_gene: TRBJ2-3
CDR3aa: CASSQPGGWGGDTQYF
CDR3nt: TGTGCCAGCAGCCAACCAGGGGGCTGGGGTGGAGATACGCAGTATTTT

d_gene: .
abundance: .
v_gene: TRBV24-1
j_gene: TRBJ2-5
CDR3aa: CATSRQAGPRETQYF
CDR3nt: TGTGCCACCAGTAGACAGGCGGGTCCGAGGGAGACCCAGTACTTC

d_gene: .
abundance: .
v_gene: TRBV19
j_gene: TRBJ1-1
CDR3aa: CASTSSIRTVNTEAFF
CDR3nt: TGTGCCAGTACCTCTTCCATCCGGACAGTTAACACTGAAGCTTTCTTT

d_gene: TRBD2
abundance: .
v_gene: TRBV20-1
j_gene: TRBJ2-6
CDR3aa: CSASEGGYSGANVLTF
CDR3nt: TGCAGTGCTAGTGAGGGAGGGTACTCTGGGGCCAACGTCCTGACTTTC

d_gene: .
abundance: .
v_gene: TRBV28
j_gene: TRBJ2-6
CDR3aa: CASSGANVLTF
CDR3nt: TGTGCCAGCTCCGGGGCCAACGTCCTGACTTTC

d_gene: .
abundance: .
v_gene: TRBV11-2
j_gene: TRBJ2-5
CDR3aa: CASSLVSLGVYVETQYF
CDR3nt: TGTGCCAGCAGCTTAGTTTCATTGGGGGTTTATGTAGAGACCCAGTACTTC